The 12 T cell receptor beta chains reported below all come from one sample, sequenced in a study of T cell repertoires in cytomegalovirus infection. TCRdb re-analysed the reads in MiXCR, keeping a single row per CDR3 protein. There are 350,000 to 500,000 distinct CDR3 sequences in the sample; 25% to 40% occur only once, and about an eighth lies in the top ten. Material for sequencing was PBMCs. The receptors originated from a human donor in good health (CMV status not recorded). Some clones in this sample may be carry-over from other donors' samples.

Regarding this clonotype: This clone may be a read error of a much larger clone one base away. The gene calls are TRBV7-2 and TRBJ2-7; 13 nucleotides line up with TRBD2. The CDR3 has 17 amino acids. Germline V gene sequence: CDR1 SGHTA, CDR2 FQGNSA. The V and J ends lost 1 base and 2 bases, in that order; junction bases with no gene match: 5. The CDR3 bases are TGTGCCAGCAGCTTAGAGGGGACTAGCGGGGCGACCTACGAGCAGTACTTC. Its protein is CASSLEGTSGATYEQYF.

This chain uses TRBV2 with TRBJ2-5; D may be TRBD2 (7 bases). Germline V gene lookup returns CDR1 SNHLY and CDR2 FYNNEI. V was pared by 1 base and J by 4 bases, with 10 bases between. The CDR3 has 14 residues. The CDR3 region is CASSEVGGRETQYF. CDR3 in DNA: TGTGCCAGCAGTGAAGTCGGGGGGCGAGAGACCCAGTACTTC.

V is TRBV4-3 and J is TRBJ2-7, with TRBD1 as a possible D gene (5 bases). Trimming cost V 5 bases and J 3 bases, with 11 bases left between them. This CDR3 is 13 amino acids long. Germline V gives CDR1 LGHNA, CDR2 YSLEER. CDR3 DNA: TGCGCCAGCAGCAGGGGTAGTGGCTACGAGCAGTACTTC. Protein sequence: CASSRGSGYEQYF.

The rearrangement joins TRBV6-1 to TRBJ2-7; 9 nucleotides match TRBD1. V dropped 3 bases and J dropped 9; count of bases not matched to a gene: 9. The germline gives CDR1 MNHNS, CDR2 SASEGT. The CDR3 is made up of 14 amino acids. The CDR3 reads CASSEDRGSRGQYF. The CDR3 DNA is TGTGCCAGCAGTGAGGACAGGGGCAGCCGTGGGCAGTACTTC.

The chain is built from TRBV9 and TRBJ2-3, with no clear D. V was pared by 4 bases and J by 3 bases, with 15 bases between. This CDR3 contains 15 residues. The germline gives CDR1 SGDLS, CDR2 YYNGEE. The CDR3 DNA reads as TGTGCCAGCAGCCCCGGAATTGCCCGAACAGATACGCAGTATTTT. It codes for CASSPGIARTDTQYF.

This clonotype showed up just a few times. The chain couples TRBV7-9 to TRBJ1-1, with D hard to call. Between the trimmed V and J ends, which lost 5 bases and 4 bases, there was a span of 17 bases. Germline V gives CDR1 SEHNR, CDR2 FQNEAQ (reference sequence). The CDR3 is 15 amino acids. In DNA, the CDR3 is TGTGCCAGCAGCGAAAACGTAGGAGGTTCCACTGAAGCTTTCTTT. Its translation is CASSENVGGSTEAFF.

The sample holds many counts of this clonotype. CDR3 coding DNA: TGTGCCAGCAGCTTCGGGACAGGGGCTAGAGGCACTGAAGCTTTCTTT. It encodes CASSFGTGARGTEAFF. This chain links TRBV7-2 with TRBJ1-1, with 10 bases aligning to TRBD1. Germline assignment: CDR1 SGHTA and CDR2 FQGNSA. After removal of 3 bases from V and 4 bases from J, the junction contained 8 bases not matched to a gene. The CDR3 has 16 residues.

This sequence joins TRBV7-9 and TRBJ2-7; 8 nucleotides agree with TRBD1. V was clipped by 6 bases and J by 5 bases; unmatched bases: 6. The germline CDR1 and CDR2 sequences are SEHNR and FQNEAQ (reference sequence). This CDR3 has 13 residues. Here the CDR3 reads CASSPPQGDEQYF. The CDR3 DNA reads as TGTGCCAGCAGTCCTCCACAGGGGGACGAGCAGTACTTC.

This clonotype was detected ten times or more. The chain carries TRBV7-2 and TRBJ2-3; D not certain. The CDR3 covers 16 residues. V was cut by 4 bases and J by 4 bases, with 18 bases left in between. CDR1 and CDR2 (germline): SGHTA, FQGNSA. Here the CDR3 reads CASSSQAILSPDTQYF. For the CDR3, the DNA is TGTGCCAGCAGCTCCCAAGCCATACTTAGCCCAGATACGCAGTATTTT.

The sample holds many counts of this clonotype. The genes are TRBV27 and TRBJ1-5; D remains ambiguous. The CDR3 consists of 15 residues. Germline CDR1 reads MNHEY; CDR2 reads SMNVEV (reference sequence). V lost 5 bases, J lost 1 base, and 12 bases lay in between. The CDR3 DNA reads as TGTGCCAGCAGTGATTTCGGAGGCAGCAATCAGCCCCAGCATTTT. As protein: CASSDFGGSNQPQHF.

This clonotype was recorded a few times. The CDR3 here is CASSFGFNEQFF. CDR3 in DNA: TGTGCCAGCAGTTTTGGGTTCAATGAGCAGTTCTTC. The V and J genes are TRBV27 and TRBJ2-1, with D unclear. This CDR3 is 12 amino acids long. V was cut by 3 bases and J by 6 bases, with 6 bases left in between. Looked up from germline, CDR1 is MNHEY and CDR2 is SMNVEV (reference sequence).

In DNA, the CDR3 is TGTGCCAGTAGTGCTCACAGGGGAGACCAGCCCCAGCATTTT. As protein: CASSAHRGDQPQHF. The V call is TRBV19, the J call TRBJ1-5; 7 positions agree with TRBD1. The V gene's germline CDR1 is LNHDA and CDR2 SQIVND (reference sequence). The CDR3 contains 14 residues. V lost 5 bases and J lost 7; bases outside the gene matches: 8.